A selection of T cell receptor beta chains follows, all from one sample in a study of PD-1 blockade in classical Hodgkin lymphoma. The repertoire was sequenced with immunoSEQ multiplex PCR; TCRdb's copy has only in-frame clones and lacks some. Counted here are some 110,000 clones, roughly 90% occurring once; the ten biggest clones make up 15% to 20%. This material consisted of peripheral blood mononuclear cells (PBMCs), taken before the fourth cycle of nivolumab. All receptors come from a human donor with classical Hodgkin lymphoma. The CDR3 runs from the conserved cysteine through the conserved F or W. A D gene is named only where the DNA matches it firmly. Some rows have no size entry. The others give once, few or many, or a class for an expanded clone.

d_call	clone_size	v_call	j_call	cdr3_aa	cdr3_nt
NA	NA	TRBV2	TRBJ2-5	CASSQQGIQETQYF	TGTGCCAGCAGCCAACAGGGCATCCAAGAGACCCAGTACTTC
NA	NA	TRBV4-2	TRBJ1-1	CASSPSAQGYTEAFF	TGTGCCAGCAGCCCGTCGGCGCAGGGTTATACTGAAGCTTTCTTT
NA	NA	TRBV6-6	TRBJ2-5	CASGLGDQETQYF	TGTGCCAGCGGGCTCGGGGACCAAGAGACCCAGTACTTC
TRBD1	few	TRBV14	TRBJ1-1	CASSLTGGTEAFF	TGTGCCAGCAGCCTAACAGGGGGGACTGAAGCTTTCTTT
NA	NA	TRBV5-1	TRBJ2-2	CASSLEAGFVRGTGELFF	TGCGCCAGCAGCTTAGAGGCAGGGTTCGTTAGGGGGACCGGGGAGCTGTTTTTT
TRBD2	NA	TRBV25-1	TRBJ2-5	CASSEPTSGKETQYF	TGTGCCAGCAGTGAACCGACTAGCGGCAAAGAGACCCAGTACTTC
TRBD1	NA	TRBV15	TRBJ2-3	CATSRYRGSTDTQYF	TGTGCCACCAGCAGATACAGGGGGTCCACAGATACGCAGTATTTT
NA	NA	TRBV25-1	TRBJ1-1	CASSELGRRPEAFF	TGTGCCAGCAGTGAACTGGGCAGGAGGCCTGAAGCTTTCTTT
TRBD2	NA	TRBV11-3	TRBJ2-5	CASRELAGGRETQYF	TGTGCCAGCCGCGAGCTCGCGGGAGGGCGGGAGACCCAGTACTTC
NA	NA	TRBV6-5	TRBJ1-2	CASSYSRWGAKGYTF	TGTGCCAGCAGTTACTCGAGGTGGGGAGCAAAAGGCTACACCTTC
NA	NA	TRBV29-1	TRBJ1-2	CSVESGGKDGYTF	TGCAGCGTTGAATCCGGGGGTAAGGATGGCTACACCTTC
NA	once	TRBV5-1	TRBJ1-3	CASSLAGSGNTIYF	TGCGCCAGCAGCTTGGCAGGGTCTGGAAACACCATATATTTT
NA	few	TRBV11-2	TRBJ2-5	CASSLVSGFPGTQYF	TGTGCCAGCAGCTTAGTATCTGGCTTTCCAGGGACCCAGTACTTC
TRBD2	NA	TRBV28	TRBJ2-1	CASSLAGTSTPNEQFF	TGTGCCAGCAGTTTAGCCGGGACTAGCACCCCCAATGAGCAGTTCTTC
NA	NA	TRBV5-4	TRBJ1-1	CASSSRSNTEAFF	TGTGCCAGCAGCTCAAGATCGAACACTGAAGCTTTCTTT
NA	once	TRBV7-9	TRBJ2-5	CASSLPERETQYF	TGTGCCAGCAGCTTACCTGAGAGGGAGACCCAGTACTTC
NA	NA	TRBV19	TRBJ1-2	CASSIHTPKGQTYGYTF	TGTGCCAGTAGTATCCACACCCCAAAAGGACAGACCTATGGCTACACCTTC
NA	once	TRBV19	TRBJ2-7	CASTAGPSSYEQYF	TGTGCCAGTACCGCGGGACCCAGCTCCTACGAGCAGTACTTC
NA	NA	TRBV15	TRBJ1-1	CATSGGEFTEAFF	TGTGCCACCAGTGGGGGCGAGTTCACTGAAGCTTTCTTT
TRBD1	once	TRBV6-1	TRBJ2-1	CASSEAEDRADEQFF	TGTGCCAGCAGTGAAGCGGAGGACAGGGCCGATGAGCAGTTCTTC
NA	NA	TRBV30	TRBJ2-7	CAWSDSSYEQYF	TGTGCCTGGAGTGACAGCTCCTACGAGCAGTACTTC
TRBD2	NA	TRBV6-5	TRBJ2-1	CASREGLARYNEQFF	TGTGCCAGCAGAGAGGGACTAGCGAGATACAATGAGCAGTTCTTC
NA	NA	TRBV28	TRBJ2-3	CASSLDASTDTQYF	TGTGCCAGCAGTTTGGACGCGAGCACAGATACGCAGTATTTT
NA	once	TRBV6-6	TRBJ2-1	CASRAGTYSNEQFF	TGTGCCAGCAGAGCCGGGACTTACTCCAATGAGCAGTTCTTC
TRBD2	NA	TRBV27	TRBJ2-7	CASSPRGLREQYF	TGTGCCAGCAGTCCGAGGGGACTACGCGAGCAGTACTTC
TRBD1	NA	TRBV19	TRBJ1-5	CATRLAGQGSGGNQPQHF	TGTGCCACCCGACTTGCGGGACAGGGAAGTGGGGGCAATCAGCCCCAGCATTTT
NA	NA	TRBV9	TRBJ2-5	CASSVGREETQYF	TGTGCCAGCAGCGTAGGCAGGGAAGAGACCCAGTACTTC
TRBD2	once	TRBV5-1	TRBJ2-1	CASSSGLAGGPNNEQFF	TGCGCCAGCAGCTCAGGACTAGCGGGAGGGCCAAACAATGAGCAGTTCTTC
TRBD1	NA	TRBV28	TRBJ2-7	CASSFLDRRYEQYF	TGTGCCAGCAGTTTCTTGGACAGGCGGTACGAGCAGTACTTC
NA	NA	TRBV11-2	TRBJ2-1	CASSLTARSSYNEQFF	TGTGCCAGCAGCTTAACAGCCAGGAGCTCCTACAATGAGCAGTTCTTC
TRBD1	NA	TRBV5-1	TRBJ2-1	CASSFRDSSYNEQFF	TGCGCCAGCAGCTTCCGGGACAGCTCCTACAATGAGCAGTTCTTC
NA	NA	TRBV6-1	TRBJ1-1	CASKIWVNTEAFF	TGTGCCAGCAAGATTTGGGTGAACACTGAAGCTTTCTTT
TRBD2	NA	TRBV18	TRBJ2-7	CASSPPGGLYEQYF	TGTGCCAGCTCACCCCCGGGAGGGCTGTACGAGCAGTACTTC